Listed below are T cell receptor beta chains from one sample, sequenced in a study of patients and donors after allogeneic stem cell transplantation. TCRdb reanalysed the RT-PCR reads using MiXCR and keeps one entry per CDR3 protein. The table lists some 230,000 distinct CDR3 sequences, 12% to 15% of them singletons. The specimen was blood, either unsorted or a sorted T cell fraction (not recorded which). The receptors shown here come from a human donor who was either an allogeneic HSCT recipient or a stem cell or donor lymphocyte infusion donor (not recorded which). It is not recorded whose cells these are; they may come from a transplant donor. Both conserved end residues are part of each CDR3.

j_call,v_call,cdr3_aa
TRBJ1-1,TRBV29-1,CSVETGQNTEAFF
TRBJ1-3,TRBV12-3/TRBV12-4,CASSSPLIGGGGNTIYF
TRBJ2-5,TRBV18,CASSPPRTSEETQYF
TRBJ1-1,TRBV5-1,CASSFTGEYTEAFF
TRBJ1-4,TRBV4-3,CASSPGVLEGNEKLFF
TRBJ1-1,TRBV5-4,CASFRASAGNTEAFF
TRBJ1-4,TRBV29-1,CSVEDRGQGGEKLFF
TRBJ1-6,TRBV5-1,CASSTTVSGPLHF
TRBJ2-7,TRBV6-2/TRBV6-3,CASSYLQRGKYEQYF
TRBJ2-2,TRBV9,CASSGAPGQGRAGELFF
TRBJ2-3,TRBV3-1,CASSQDSQAFSSTDTQYF
TRBJ1-1,TRBV20-1,CSAKTGTTEAFF
TRBJ2-3,TRBV5-1,CASRPAASGKDTQYF
TRBJ1-3,TRBV5-1,CASSLDVGLSGNTIYF
TRBJ2-1,TRBV29-1,CSVNTGLYNEQFF
TRBJ2-1,TRBV10-3,CAISESGSRVLAGPNEQFF
TRBJ2-2,TRBV24-1,CATAPGQNTGELFF
TRBJ2-5,TRBV15,CATSRDFPRGQETQYF
TRBJ2-5,TRBV3-1,CASSQTEQTQYF
TRBJ2-2,TRBV20-1,CSASRQANTGELFF
TRBJ2-1,TRBV4-3,CASSQERTSGVRDSYNEQFF
TRBJ2-7,TRBV20-1,CSAPGLASVEQYF
TRBJ1-1,TRBV12-3/TRBV12-4,CASSETGGRFTEAFF
TRBJ1-2,TRBV21-1,CASSKPVPRYGYTF